A selection of T cell receptor beta chains follows, all from one sample in a study of OX40 agonist ivuxolimab in advanced cancers. TCRdb's copy holds only in-frame clones and misses some; the assay was immunoSEQ multiplex PCR. The profile shows some 80,000 clones, 80% to 90% of them singletons. The sample here was CD4+ or CD8+ T cells sorted from blood, taken in a trial of the OX40 agonist ivuxolimab. These receptors were taken from an adult with an advanced solid tumor such as melanoma, head and neck, liver or kidney cancer. The CDR3 runs from the conserved cysteine through the conserved F or W. Each record gives: J gene, V gene, clone size, CDR3 length, CDR3 protein. Some rows have no size entry. The others give once, few or many, or a class for an expanded clone.

TRBJ2-2	TRBV6-1	.	15	CASRSGQGVTGELFF
TRBJ1-1	TRBV5-1	.	14	CASSVLSENTEAFF
TRBJ1-2	TRBV28	.	14	CASSHRGRGYGYTF
TRBJ2-5	TRBV14	few	18	CASSQDVLAGGRQETQYF
TRBJ1-1	TRBV10-3	.	12	CATSRNPTEAFF
TRBJ2-7	TRBV5-6	.	18	CASSPPPKTGTVDYEQYF
TRBJ2-6	TRBV9	.	13	CASSAAGANVLTF
TRBJ1-2	TRBV10-1	.	13	CASSETTGRGYTF
TRBJ2-7	TRBV7-2	.	15	CASSVAGTVSYEQYF
TRBJ2-5	TRBV11-2	.	13	CASSSTRQETQYF
TRBJ2-2	TRBV7-9	.	16	CASSPLGGTKAGELFF
TRBJ2-5	TRBV5-1	.	13	CASSVHRQETQYF
TRBJ2-3	TRBV9	.	15	CASSTATARADTQYF
TRBJ2-2	TRBV2	.	14	CASKPGRQTGELFF
TRBJ1-2	TRBV5-1	.	14	CASSTRDRVYGYTF
TRBJ1-2	TRBV29-1	few	14	CSVEVDQGFYGYTF
TRBJ1-2	TRBV6-5	.	14	CASSRDRGLYGYTF
TRBJ2-7	TRBV5-1	.	14	CASSLDREKYEQYF
TRBJ2-7	TRBV29-1	.	11	CSVERVGEQYF
TRBJ2-3	TRBV27	once	15	CASSLQGPNTDTQYF
TRBJ2-5	TRBV5-4	.	14	CASSDPGRAETQYF
TRBJ1-6	TRBV27	.	15	CASSLGGTLNSPLHF
TRBJ2-3	TRBV19	.	15	CASSRQGAQTDTQYF
TRBJ1-4	TRBV2	.	14	CASNRAGDNEKLFF
TRBJ2-6	TRBV19	.	18	CASSSSGQGFSGANVLTF
TRBJ2-1	TRBV7-3	.	16	CASSPVAGAGYNEQFF
TRBJ2-1	TRBV11-2	.	17	CASSLRIVGGAYNEQFF
TRBJ1-2	TRBV15	.	13	CATSRGQGRGYTF
TRBJ2-7	TRBV12-2	.	16	CASRLVRDYQVYEQYF
TRBJ2-2	TRBV25-1	.	14	CASSPAGNTGELFF
TRBJ2-2	TRBV28	.	15	CASSSAGGLRGELFF
TRBJ2-1	TRBV5-4	.	13	CASSWTSYNEQFF
TRBJ1-3	TRBV9	.	14	CASSAQGAGNTIYF
TRBJ2-7	TRBV5-5	.	13	CASSHWGAYEQYF
TRBJ1-3	TRBV16	.	14	CASSQFGGGNTIYF
TRBJ2-3	TRBV18	.	15	CASSPRDGPTDTQYF
TRBJ1-5	TRBV5-5	.	17	CASSFGPGTGTNQPQHF
TRBJ2-2	TRBV6-6	.	12	CASRGWAGELFF
TRBJ1-5	TRBV5-5	.	16	CASSAKYGTGGQPQHF
TRBJ1-2	TRBV6-4	.	16	CASSEDRGPPFYGYTF
TRBJ2-3	TRBV2	once	16	CASRRTGLASTDTQYF
TRBJ2-5	TRBV5-1	.	18	CASSLQLGTGFGVETQYF
TRBJ2-5	TRBV6-5	.	15	CASNPWASGGETQYF
TRBJ2-3	TRBV14	once	15	CASSQAGLSTDTQYF
TRBJ2-3	TRBV9	.	15	CASSTNREKGDTQYF
TRBJ2-3	TRBV5-1	.	14	CASSYGQESDTQYF
TRBJ1-1	TRBV6-1	.	15	CASRTGQGGNTEAFF
TRBJ2-3	TRBV7-9	.	13	CASSSGRTDTQYF
TRBJ1-1	TRBV4-1	few	14	CASSQASVNTEAFF